This section outlines one T cell receptor beta chain sequence together with its context. Its target is unknown. The sample is drawn from a study of siplizumab effects on memory and regulatory T cells. Study-level points and caveats: Mappable CD4+ clones that were alloreactive averaged roughly 69% Treg-derived with siplizumab versus 26.9% in controls. Just a small share of alloreactive clones was traced back to unstimulated subsets. Suppressive capability of dividing Tregs from siplizumab cultures went unverified.

Germline CDR1 and CDR2: SGHDT and YYEEEE. The CDR3 extends over 18 amino acids. V gave up 2 bases and J gave up 2 bases; unmatched junction bases: 12. The table came from immunoSEQ multiplex PCR; TCRdb's copy has only in-frame clones and leaves some out. Altogether approximately 120,000 clones are present, about 90% being singletons, with the ten largest covering about 0.75%. The chain recombines TRBV5-6 with TRBJ2-3; 9 bases line up with TRBD2. Sequencing used Tregs sorted from blood. This TCR was recovered from a human donor in good health. CDR3 loop: CASSFAARVAGVTDTQYF. CDR3 sequence (DNA): TGTGCCAGCAGCTTTGCCGCCCGGGTAGCGGGGGTCACAGATACGCAGTATTTT.